These 18 T cell receptor beta chains were sequenced from one sample in a study of blood T cell repertoires in COVID-19. The repertoire was sequenced with immunoSEQ multiplex PCR; TCRdb's copy has only in-frame clones and lacks some. The sample includes under 300,000 clones, around nine tenths of them seen just once. The sequenced sample was peripheral blood. These receptors were collected from a woman aged 65 to 85 with COVID-19, enrolled during active disease.

The chain carries TRBV2 and TRBJ2-7; perhaps TRBD2 as D (5 bases). The V and J ends lost 5 bases and 1 base respectively, with 12 bases between them. Germline CDR1 is SNHLY and CDR2 is FYNNEI. The CDR3 is made up of 14 amino acids. The CDR3 protein is CASSSEAGSYEQYF. CDR3 bases: TGTGCCAGCAGTTCGGAGGCGGGTTCCTACGAGCAGTACTTC.

The rearrangement links TRBV6-1 to TRBJ1-1, with 7 bases lining up with TRBD1. V was pared by 1 base and J by 1 base, with 9 bases of the junction left unmatched. The length of the CDR3 is 17 residues. The V gene's germline CDR1 is MNHNS and CDR2 SASEGT. The CDR3 here is CASSEVGHGTANTEAFF. The CDR3 DNA sequence: TGTGCCAGCAGTGAAGTTGGGCACGGGACAGCGAACACTGAAGCTTTCTTT.

The chain recombines TRBV2 with TRBJ2-1; 11 bases line up with TRBD1. The germline gives CDR1 SNHLY, CDR2 FYNNEI. V gave up 7 bases and J gave up 6 bases; unmatched junction bases: 14. The CDR3 totals 17 residues. CDR3 bases: TGTGCCAGCACCCGGACAGGGGGCTCCGATACCCCCAATGAGCAGTTCTTC. This gives the protein CASTRTGGSDTPNEQFF. Combining the CDR3 with reference TRBV2 and TRBJ2-1 gives the whole variable domain EPEVTQTPSHQVTQMGQEVILRCVPISNHLYFYWYRQILGQKVEFLVSFYNNEISEKSEIFDDQFSVERPDGSNFTLKIRSTKLEDSAMYFCASTRTGGSDTPNEQFFGPGTRLTVL.

The chain couples TRBV4-3 to TRBJ1-2; D is ambiguous. From germline, CDR1 is LGHNA and CDR2 YSLEER. Trimming removed 0 bases from V and 9 bases from J, with 11 bases in between. The CDR3 sequence is 13 residues long. The CDR3 DNA sequence: TGCGCCAGCAGCCAAGATAGCCGGCAGAGCTACACCTTC. Translating gives CASSQDSRQSYTF.

The chain links TRBV21-1 to TRBJ1-3; the DNA was not used to check the table's D call, TRBD1. TRBV21-1 is classified as a pseudogene. The CDR3 loop spans 18 amino acids. CDR3 sequence (DNA): TGTGCCCACCATACCCCGGGACAGGGGGTGCCGACTGGAAACACCATATATTTT. Residues: CAHHTPGQGVPTGNTIYF.

This rearrangement joins TRBV13 to TRBJ2-7; a possible D gene is TRBD1 (5 bases). Germline V lookup: CDR1 PRHDT, CDR2 FYEKMQ (reference sequence). Trimming left V 4 bases short and J 2 bases short, with 12 bases between. This CDR3 spans 14 amino acids. CDR3 loop: CASSSPTEAYEQYF. The CDR3 DNA sequence: TGTGCCAGCAGCTCCCCGACAGAGGCCTACGAGCAGTACTTC.

The chain is built from TRBV21-1 and TRBJ2-3; the D call in the table, TRBD2, was not verified against the DNA. TRBV21-1 is designated a pseudogene. There are 17 residues in the CDR3. The CDR3: CASSKGLAGGPPDTQYF. The CDR3 region has the DNA TGTGCCAGCAGCAAGGGTTTAGCGGGGGGGCCTCCAGATACGCAGTATTTT.

The genes are TRBV28 and TRBJ1-2, with D hard to call. This CDR3 is built from 11 residues. The V gene lost 9 bases and the J gene lost 5 bases, with 10 bases spanning the gap. Germline V gene lookup returns CDR1 MDHEN and CDR2 SYDVKM. The CDR3 protein is CASTGGYGYTF. CDR3 nucleotide sequence: TGTGCCAGTACTGGAGGATATGGCTACACCTTC.

The chain uses TRBV29-1 and TRBJ1-4; D remains unclear. The CDR3 consists of 11 residues. Per germline, CDR1 SQVTM and CDR2 ANQGSEA. V was shortened by 4 bases and J by 8 bases, with 8 bases between the two germline ends. The CDR3 region is CSVAYTEKLFF. CDR3 bases: TGCAGCGTTGCGTACACCGAAAAACTGTTTTTT.

This sequence joins TRBV7-3 and TRBJ2-1; tentatively, D is TRBD2 (6 bases). CDR1 and CDR2 from the germline V gene are SGHTA and FQGTGA. The CDR3 contains 14 residues. V lost 2 bases to trimming and J lost 10 bases, with 15 bases between them. CDR3 region: CASSLGGSRREQFF. The CDR3 DNA is TGTGCCAGCAGCTTAGGAGGGTCTAGGCGGGAGCAGTTCTTC.

The J gene is TRBJ2-1, the V gene TRBV3-1 (or the pseudogene TRBV3-2); 10 bases match TRBD2. Germline V gives CDR1 LGHDT, CDR2 YNNKEL (reference sequence). J gave up 8 bases and V 1 base, and 5 bases lay outside the gene matches. CDR3 length: 15 amino acids. The CDR3 reads CASSQVRAGGDEQFF. CDR3 nucleotides: TGTGCCAGCAGCCAAGTTCGAGCGGGGGGGGATGAGCAGTTCTTC.

This clone was seen only once. The chain combines TRBV6-5 with TRBJ1-3, with TRBD1 matching over 8 bases. This CDR3 is built from 14 residues. With V trimmed by 8 bases and J by 6 bases, 9 bases remained unmatched. Germline CDR1 reads MNHEY; CDR2 reads SVGAGI. CDR3 protein: CASVRTGGENTIYF. The CDR3 DNA is TGTGCCAGCGTCAGAACAGGGGGGGAAAACACCATATATTTT.

V is TRBV2 and J is TRBJ1-2, with D perhaps TRBD1 (6 bases). The CDR3 extends over 13 amino acids. The V end was cut by 6 bases, the J end by 2 bases, with 10 bases between. The germline CDR1 and CDR2 sequences are SNHLY and FYNNEI. CDR3 DNA sequence: TGTGCCAGCAGGTCCGGGACAAACTATGGCTACACCTTC. Protein product: CASRSGTNYGYTF.

The chain joins TRBV4-3 to TRBJ1-4; 12 bases line up with TRBD1. Trimming removed 8 bases from V and 3 bases from J; junction bases left unmatched: 1. Germline lookup yields CDR1 LGHNA and CDR2 YSLEER. This CDR3 region has 14 residues. The CDR3 DNA is TGCGCCAGCGGGACAGGGGGCTCTAATGAAAAACTGTTTTTT. Translating it yields CASGTGGSNEKLFF.

The rearrangement joins TRBV13 to TRBJ1-2; 7 bases line up with TRBD1. CDR1 is PRHDT, CDR2 FYEKMQ, per germline (reference sequence). The J segment lost 8 bases and the V segment lost 0 bases, leaving 6 bases of the junction unmatched. The CDR3 runs 14 residues. CDR3 in DNA: TGTGCCAGCAGCTTAGGTGACAGGGATTGGGGCTACACCTTC. It encodes CASSLGDRDWGYTF.

V usage is TRBV6-5 and J usage is TRBJ1-5; maybe TRBD1 (5 bases). The V and J ends lost 7 bases and 2 bases respectively, with 15 bases between them. Germline lookup yields CDR1 MNHEY and CDR2 SVGAGI. This CDR3 has 15 residues. CDR3 sequence (DNA): TGTGCCAGCACCCCTGGTCAGGGCGGCAATCAGCCCCAGCATTTT. Protein product: CASTPGQGGNQPQHF.

The V and J genes are TRBV19 and TRBJ1-4, with D possibly being TRBD1 (6 bases). The CDR3 is 14 residues long. The V end lost 4 bases, the J end lost 7 bases, and 13 bases lay between the germline ends. Germline V gene data show CDR1 as LNHDA and CDR2 as SQIVND (reference sequence). CDR3 nucleotides: TGTGCCAGTAGTACAGAGCAGGGGATTGAAAAACTGTTTTTT. Translating it yields CASSTEQGIEKLFF.

V usage is TRBV15 and J usage is TRBJ2-1; the D gene is possibly TRBD2 (6 bases). CDR3 length: 13 residues. The ends were cut back, 0 bases at V and 15 bases at J, with 15 bases in the middle. Germline lookup yields CDR1 LNHNV and CDR2 YYDKDF (reference sequence). The CDR3 sequence: CATSRDGSTSRFF. In nucleotides, the CDR3 is TGTGCCACCAGCAGAGATGGGTCCACTAGCCGGTTCTTC.